This is a list of T cell receptor beta chains from one sample in a study of blood T cell repertoires in COVID-19. Sequenced by immunoSEQ multiplex PCR; TCRdb stores in-frame clones only, minus some. The sample carries 200,000 to 250,000 clones, over 75% recorded once. The sample taken for sequencing was peripheral blood. The receptor source for this set is a man aged 50-60 years with acute or convalescent COVID-19. CDR3s include the opening cysteine and the closing phenylalanine or tryptophan. Each record gives: V gene, clone size, D gene, J gene, CDR3 protein, CDR3 DNA. D genes are given only for firm matches. Clone size is not always given. Where it is, it says once, few, many or a class for expanded clones.

V gene: TRBV6-6; clone size: few; D gene: NA; J gene: TRBJ1-1; CDR3 protein: CASSPTANTEAFF; CDR3 DNA: TGTGCCAGCAGCCCGACAGCCAACACTGAAGCTTTCTTT
V gene: TRBV5-1; clone size: NA; D gene: TRBD2; J gene: TRBJ2-3; CDR3 protein: CASSLGGPAGGTDTQYF; CDR3 DNA: TGCGCCAGCAGCTTGGGCGGCCCAGCGGGGGGGACAGATACGCAGTATTTT
V gene: TRBV5-5; clone size: NA; D gene: NA; J gene: TRBJ1-3; CDR3 protein: CASSLAREAGNTIYF; CDR3 DNA: TGTGCCAGCAGCTTGGCCAGGGAGGCTGGAAACACCATATATTTT
V gene: TRBV19; clone size: few; D gene: TRBD1; J gene: TRBJ1-1; CDR3 protein: CASQGAWGAFF; CDR3 DNA: TGTGCCAGTCAGGGGGCCTGGGGAGCTTTCTTT
V gene: TRBV5-1; clone size: NA; D gene: NA; J gene: TRBJ2-3; CDR3 protein: CASRGAGIGTGTWTTDTQYF; CDR3 DNA: TGCGCCAGCAGGGGAGCAGGTATAGGGACCGGGACTTGGACGACCGATACGCAGTATTTT
V gene: TRBV5-1; clone size: NA; D gene: TRBD1; J gene: TRBJ1-6; CDR3 protein: CASSHGQGGNSPLHF; CDR3 DNA: TGCGCCAGCAGCCATGGACAGGGTGGCAATTCACCCCTCCACTTT
V gene: TRBV11-2; clone size: few; D gene: NA; J gene: TRBJ1-2; CDR3 protein: CASSDSRADSAIWYGYTF; CDR3 DNA: TGTGCCAGCAGCGACTCGCGGGCAGACTCCGCAATTTGGTATGGCTACACCTTC
V gene: TRBV11-2; clone size: NA; D gene: NA; J gene: TRBJ1-2; CDR3 protein: CASTLSDGGYGYTF; CDR3 DNA: TGTGCCAGCACCCTAAGTGACGGGGGCTATGGCTACACCTTC
V gene: TRBV5-1; clone size: NA; D gene: NA; J gene: TRBJ1-2; CDR3 protein: CASSLDLGLTIGYTF; CDR3 DNA: TGCGCCAGCAGCTTGGATCTGGGACTGACTATCGGCTACACCTTC
V gene: TRBV7-9; clone size: NA; D gene: NA; J gene: TRBJ1-1; CDR3 protein: CASSRVNTEAFF; CDR3 DNA: TGTGCCAGCAGCCGGGTGAACACTGAAGCTTTCTTT
V gene: TRBV5-4; clone size: once; D gene: NA; J gene: TRBJ1-4; CDR3 protein: CASSLDPNRADNEKLFF; CDR3 DNA: TGTGCCAGCAGCTTGGACCCTAACAGGGCCGATAATGAAAAACTGTTTTTT
V gene: TRBV27; clone size: NA; D gene: NA; J gene: TRBJ1-2; CDR3 protein: CASSFIRQNYGYTF; CDR3 DNA: TGTGCCAGCAGTTTTATCAGGCAGAACTATGGCTACACCTTC
V gene: TRBV5-8; clone size: NA; D gene: NA; J gene: TRBJ2-5; CDR3 protein: CASSLRVRALGETQYF; CDR3 DNA: TGTGCCAGCAGCTTGCGGGTCAGGGCTTTGGGAGAGACCCAGTACTTC
V gene: TRBV4-2; clone size: NA; D gene: NA; J gene: TRBJ2-1; CDR3 protein: CASSQASGVWNEQFF; CDR3 DNA: TGTGCCAGCAGCCAAGCGTCGGGGGTATGGAATGAGCAGTTCTTC
V gene: TRBV6-5; clone size: few; D gene: NA; J gene: TRBJ2-7; CDR3 protein: CASTQGGAWGYEQYF; CDR3 DNA: TGTGCCAGCACCCAAGGGGGGGCCTGGGGTTACGAGCAGTACTTC
V gene: TRBV5-1; clone size: few; D gene: NA; J gene: TRBJ1-5; CDR3 protein: CASSLGSGNQPQHF; CDR3 DNA: TGCGCCAGCAGCTTGGGTTCAGGCAATCAGCCCCAGCATTTT
V gene: TRBV5-6; clone size: NA; D gene: NA; J gene: TRBJ1-2; CDR3 protein: CASSLREFYGYTF; CDR3 DNA: TGTGCCAGCAGCTTGCGGGAGTTCTATGGCTACACCTTC
V gene: TRBV2; clone size: NA; D gene: NA; J gene: TRBJ1-5; CDR3 protein: CASSQGEDQPQHF; CDR3 DNA: TGTGCCAGCAGCCAGGGTGAGGATCAGCCCCAGCATTTT
V gene: TRBV14; clone size: NA; D gene: TRBD1; J gene: TRBJ1-5; CDR3 protein: CASSQLTRDSGGQPQHF; CDR3 DNA: TGTGCCAGCAGCCAATTGACTCGGGACAGTGGCGGGCAGCCCCAGCATTTT
V gene: TRBV19; clone size: NA; D gene: NA; J gene: TRBJ2-4; CDR3 protein: CASGVGGQGAKNIQYF; CDR3 DNA: TGTGCCAGTGGGGTTGGCGGGCAGGGGGCCAAAAACATTCAGTACTTC
V gene: TRBV5-6; clone size: NA; D gene: NA; J gene: TRBJ1-5; CDR3 protein: CASSPWRSGDDQPQHF; CDR3 DNA: TGTGCCAGCAGCCCCTGGCGGTCAGGGGATGATCAGCCCCAGCATTTT
V gene: TRBV6-6; clone size: few; D gene: NA; J gene: TRBJ1-1; CDR3 protein: CASSYSTRRNTEAFF; CDR3 DNA: TGTGCCAGCAGTTACTCCACCCGTAGGAACACTGAAGCTTTCTTT
V gene: TRBV6-5; clone size: NA; D gene: TRBD1; J gene: TRBJ1-2; CDR3 protein: CASRPGTGETYGYTF; CDR3 DNA: TGTGCCAGCAGACCCGGGACAGGGGAGACGTATGGCTACACCTTC
V gene: TRBV18; clone size: NA; D gene: NA; J gene: TRBJ1-1; CDR3 protein: CASSQGWNTEAFF; CDR3 DNA: TGTGCCAGCTCCCAGGGGTGGAACACTGAAGCTTTCTTT
V gene: TRBV19; clone size: NA; D gene: TRBD1; J gene: TRBJ1-1; CDR3 protein: CASILGQGGTEAFF; CDR3 DNA: TGTGCCAGTATCCTGGGACAGGGCGGCACTGAAGCTTTCTTT
V gene: TRBV3-1/TRBV3-2; clone size: NA; D gene: TRBD1; J gene: TRBJ2-2; CDR3 protein: CASSPGQGSGELFF; CDR3 DNA: TGTGCCAGCAGCCCCGGACAGGGGTCCGGGGAGCTGTTTTTT
V gene: TRBV5-1; clone size: NA; D gene: TRBD1; J gene: TRBJ2-3; CDR3 protein: CASSEGQAGADTQYF; CDR3 DNA: TGCGCCAGCAGCGAGGGACAGGCAGGCGCAGATACGCAGTATTTT
V gene: TRBV5-5; clone size: NA; D gene: NA; J gene: TRBJ1-5; CDR3 protein: CASSLDGGASQPQHF; CDR3 DNA: TGTGCCAGCAGCTTGGACGGGGGGGCGAGTCAGCCCCAGCATTTT
V gene: TRBV15; clone size: NA; D gene: NA; J gene: TRBJ1-1; CDR3 protein: CATSRDTGFLTEAFF; CDR3 DNA: TGTGCCACCAGCAGAGATACAGGGTTTTTAACTGAAGCTTTCTTT
V gene: TRBV4-1; clone size: NA; D gene: NA; J gene: TRBJ2-5; CDR3 protein: CASSVRLQETQYF; CDR3 DNA: TGCGCCAGCAGCGTCCGACTACAAGAGACCCAGTACTTC
V gene: TRBV15; clone size: NA; D gene: TRBD2; J gene: TRBJ2-7; CDR3 protein: CATRLAGVHEQYF; CDR3 DNA: TGTGCCACTAGACTAGCGGGGGTCCACGAGCAGTACTTC
V gene: TRBV3-1/TRBV3-2; clone size: NA; D gene: TRBD2; J gene: TRBJ2-1; CDR3 protein: CASSRGTSGGYNEQFF; CDR3 DNA: TGTGCCAGCAGCCGCGGGACTAGCGGGGGGTACAATGAGCAGTTCTTC
V gene: TRBV5-1; clone size: few; D gene: TRBD1; J gene: TRBJ2-1; CDR3 protein: CASSPRQGGSEQFF; CDR3 DNA: TGCGCCAGCAGCCCCCGACAGGGGGGCAGTGAGCAGTTCTTC
V gene: TRBV19; clone size: few; D gene: NA; J gene: TRBJ1-1; CDR3 protein: CASSAGTFTEAFF; CDR3 DNA: TGTGCCAGTAGTGCTGGGACATTTACTGAAGCTTTCTTT
V gene: TRBV11-2; clone size: NA; D gene: NA; J gene: TRBJ2-7; CDR3 protein: CASSPPSGGYEQYF; CDR3 DNA: TGTGCCAGCAGCCCTCCGAGTGGAGGGTACGAGCAGTACTTC
V gene: TRBV12-3/TRBV12-4; clone size: NA; D gene: NA; J gene: TRBJ1-4; CDR3 protein: CASSLAGDEKLFF; CDR3 DNA: TGTGCCAGCAGTTTAGCAGGGGATGAAAAACTGTTTTTT
V gene: TRBV30; clone size: NA; D gene: NA; J gene: TRBJ2-1; CDR3 protein: CAWSMDSRYNEQFF; CDR3 DNA: TGTGCCTGGAGTATGGACTCGAGGTACAATGAGCAGTTCTTC
V gene: TRBV5-6; clone size: few; D gene: TRBD1; J gene: TRBJ2-7; CDR3 protein: CASSLDRGREQYF; CDR3 DNA: TGTGCCAGCAGCTTGGACAGGGGCCGCGAGCAGTACTTC
V gene: TRBV6-4; clone size: NA; D gene: TRBD2; J gene: TRBJ2-2; CDR3 protein: CASIGLAANTGELFF; CDR3 DNA: TGTGCCAGCATCGGACTAGCGGCGAACACCGGGGAGCTGTTTTTT
V gene: TRBV7-9; clone size: NA; D gene: NA; J gene: TRBJ1-1; CDR3 protein: CASSLGGGNRHEAFF; CDR3 DNA: TGTGCCAGCAGCTTAGGCGGCGGCAACCGGCATGAAGCTTTCTTT
V gene: TRBV27; clone size: NA; D gene: TRBD2; J gene: TRBJ2-6; CDR3 protein: CASSTLPAGYSGANVLTF; CDR3 DNA: TGTGCCAGCAGCACCCTCCCAGCGGGGTACTCTGGGGCCAACGTCCTGACTTTC
V gene: TRBV11-2; clone size: NA; D gene: NA; J gene: TRBJ2-5; CDR3 protein: CASSLAIQETQYF; CDR3 DNA: TGTGCCAGCAGCTTAGCAATCCAAGAGACCCAGTACTTC
V gene: TRBV28; clone size: NA; D gene: NA; J gene: TRBJ1-2; CDR3 protein: CASTLWGGRSRDYGYTF; CDR3 DNA: TGTGCCAGCACCCTCTGGGGGGGGCGGAGTAGGGACTATGGCTACACCTTC
V gene: TRBV6-5; clone size: NA; D gene: NA; J gene: TRBJ2-7; CDR3 protein: CASSSGTGHLEQYF; CDR3 DNA: TGTGCCAGCAGCTCCGGGACTGGTCACTTAGAGCAGTACTTC